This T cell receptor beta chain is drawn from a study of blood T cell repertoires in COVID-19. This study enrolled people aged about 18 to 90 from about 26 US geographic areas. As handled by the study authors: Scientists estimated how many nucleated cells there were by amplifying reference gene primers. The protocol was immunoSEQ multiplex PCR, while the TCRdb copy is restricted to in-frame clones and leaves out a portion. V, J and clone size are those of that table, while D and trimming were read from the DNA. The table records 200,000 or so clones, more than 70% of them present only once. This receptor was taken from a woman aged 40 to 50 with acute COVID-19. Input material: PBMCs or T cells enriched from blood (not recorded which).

The CDR3 protein is CASSHQGASYNEQFF. CDR3 DNA sequence: TGTGCCAGTAGTCATCAGGGGGCCTCCTACAATGAGCAGTTCTTC. The chain couples TRBV19 to TRBJ2-1, with 8 bases lining up with TRBD1. V gave up 5 bases and J gave up 0 bases; unmatched junction bases: 3. Germline lookup yields CDR1 LNHDA and CDR2 SQIVND (reference sequence). The CDR3 extends over 15 amino acids.